The 17 T cell receptor beta chains given below trace back to one sample, sequenced in a study of T cells in Graves' hyperthyroidism and ophthalmopathy. TCR beta CDR3 regions were amplified from RNA. Researchers ran a first-round RT-PCR on the TCR CDR3 using the HTBI primer set. One entry per CDR3 protein, called by TCRdb with MiXCR from the multiplex PCR reads. The table records around 450,000 distinct CDR3 sequences, approximately 15% of them present only once. The sample was blood. All receptors derive from a woman in her late teens or twenties with Graves' hyperthyroidism.

This clonotype came up a few times. The chain recombines TRBV5-5 with TRBJ1-1, with 8 positions matching TRBD1. The CDR3 contains 13 residues. After removal of 4 bases from V and 4 bases from J, the junction contained 3 bases not matched to a gene. Germline CDR1 reads SGHKS; CDR2 reads YYEKEE (reference sequence). The DNA of the CDR3 is TGTGCCAGCAGCACAGACAGGGGCACTGAAGCTTTCTTT. This translates into CASSTDRGTEAFF.

At least ten counts were recorded for this clonotype. The rearrangement joins TRBV12-3 or TRBV12-4 to TRBJ2-2; the D gene is possibly TRBD1 (6 bases). Between the trimmed V and J ends, which lost 2 bases and 6 bases, there was a span of 10 bases. CDR3 length: 14 residues. CDR3 bases: TGTGCCAGCAGTTTACAGGGGTGGGCCGGGGAGCTGTTTTTT. Translating it yields CASSLQGWAGELFF.

In its sample, this clonotype was seen many times. The rearrangement links TRBV5-1 to TRBJ2-7; TRBD2 matches at 8 bases. The V segment lost 4 bases and the J segment 4 bases; nucleotides outside the gene matches: 7. This CDR3 has 14 amino acids. CDR1 is SGHRS, CDR2 YFSETQ, per germline. The CDR3 reads CASSPAGGGYEQYF. DNA of the CDR3: TGCGCCAGCAGCCCCGCGGGGGGAGGATACGAGCAGTACTTC.

This clonotype was observed a few times. The V call is TRBV5-4, the J call TRBJ2-7, with 8 bases identical to TRBD2. The CDR3 contains 13 residues. V was clipped by 4 bases and J by 5 bases; unmatched bases: 5. In germline, CDR1 is SGHNT, CDR2 YYREEE (reference sequence). CDR3 DNA: TGTGCCAGCAGCAAACGGACTAGCAACGAGCAGTACTTC. It yields the protein CASSKRTSNEQYF.

In this sample, this clonotype turned up many times. V is TRBV25-1 and J is TRBJ1-2, with D tentatively TRBD1 (5 bases). The CDR3 sequence is 14 residues long. Germline CDR1 is MGHDK and CDR2 is SYGVNS. V gave up 1 base and J gave up 6 bases, with 12 bases separating them. The CDR3 is CASSEFGREDGYTF. As DNA, the CDR3 is TGTGCCAGCAGTGAATTCGGCAGGGAGGATGGCTACACCTTC.

The chain has TRBV4-2 and TRBJ1-3; TRBD1 aligns across 7 bases. Germline V gene lookup returns CDR1 LGHNA and CDR2 YNFKEQ. The V segment lost 1 base and the J segment 5 bases; nucleotides outside the gene matches: 11. There are 17 residues in the CDR3. CDR3 in DNA: TGTGCCAGCAGCCAAGCTTCTTACAGGGGAATCCGAAACACCATATATTTT. As protein: CASSQASYRGIRNTIYF.

This clonotype was seen repeatedly, ten times or more. The chain is built from TRBV28 and TRBJ1-5; D ambiguous. V shed 7 bases and J shed 6 bases, with 13 bases lying between them. Germline CDR1 reads MDHEN; CDR2 reads SYDVKM. This CDR3 is 13 amino acids long. The DNA of the CDR3 is TGTGCCAGCATACCCCCGGGCTCTCAGCCCCAGCATTTT. Translated: CASIPPGSQPQHF.

This clonotype was recorded only once. This clone may be a read error of a much larger clone one base away. The V and J genes are TRBV5-1 and TRBJ2-7; TRBD1 aligns across 7 bases. The V gene's germline CDR1 is SGHRS and CDR2 YFSETQ. CDR3 length: 16 amino acids. The DNA for the CDR3 is TGCGCCAGCAGCACTCAGACAGGGAACTTGAACTACGAGCGGTACTTC. Translating gives CASSTQTGNLNYERYF.

This clonotype was observed many times. This chain joins TRBV6-1 and TRBJ2-5; 7 nucleotides align to TRBD2. This CDR3 has 12 amino acids. The germline CDR1 and CDR2 sequences are MNHNS and SASEGT. V trimming: 6 bases; J trimming: 13 bases; junction bases outside the gene matches: 11. This CDR3 is CASRDRGGFAYF. CDR3 in DNA: TGTGCCAGCAGGGACCGGGGAGGGTTCGCGTACTTC.

J is TRBJ1-5 and V is TRBV6-1, with a possible D match to TRBD1 (5 bases). V was trimmed by 6 bases and J by 0 bases, leaving 15 bases between them. The CDR3 has 16 residues. The germline CDR1 and CDR2 sequences are MNHNS and SASEGT. CDR3 nucleotides: TGTGCCAGCAGGTCCGGGGCCGTATATAGCAATCAGCCCCAGCATTTT. This translates into CASRSGAVYSNQPQHF.

This clonotype was found many times. J is TRBJ1-1 and V is TRBV7-2; D is ambiguous. V was shortened by 6 bases and J by 0 bases, with 8 bases between the two germline ends. The germline CDR1 and CDR2 sequences are SGHTA and FQGNSA. The CDR3 runs 13 residues. This CDR3 is CASRRSMNTEAFF. Here the CDR3 DNA reads TGTGCCAGCAGAAGAAGCATGAACACTGAAGCTTTCTTT.

This clonotype was picked up many times. This chain connects TRBV5-8 to TRBJ1-5; D is possibly TRBD1 (6 bases). The CDR3 is made up of 18 amino acids. The V end lost 4 bases, the J end lost 6 bases, and 26 bases lay between the germline ends. In germline, CDR1 is SGHTS, CDR2 YDEGEE. CDR3 sequence (DNA): TGTGCCAGCAGCCATACATTGGGACACAGGGAACGAGGTCAGCCCCAGCATTTT. It codes for CASSHTLGHRERGQPQHF.

This clonotype was recorded many times. The chain couples TRBV4-2 to TRBJ1-2; D is unclear. Germline assignment: CDR1 LGHNA and CDR2 YNFKEQ. The CDR3 runs to 12 residues. Trimming cost V 0 bases and J 8 bases, with 7 bases left between them. The CDR3 loop reads CASSQDDMGYTF. In nucleotides, the CDR3 is TGTGCCAGCAGCCAAGATGACATGGGCTACACCTTC.

Ten or more counts support this clonotype. The V gene is TRBV3-1, the J gene TRBJ2-7; 9 bases align to TRBD2. The CDR3 covers 17 residues. CDR1 and CDR2 (germline): LGHDT, YNNKEL (reference sequence). After removal of 1 base from V and 7 bases from J, the junction contained 14 bases not matched to a gene. For the CDR3, the DNA is TGTGCCAGCAGCCAAGTAGGTAGCGGGAGCCTCTTAAGTGAGCAGTACTTC. It yields the protein CASSQVGSGSLLSEQYF.

A word on this clonotype: A much larger clonotype is one base distant, so this may be a read error. This chain uses TRBV5-6 with TRBJ2-1, with D perhaps being TRBD1 or TRBD2 (5 bases each). CDR1 SGHDT and CDR2 YYEEEE come from the germline V gene. There are 13 residues in the CDR3. The V end was cut by 7 bases, the J end by 1 base, with 9 bases between. In DNA, the CDR3 is TGTGCCAGCTGTGAGGGGTCCTACAATGAGCAGTTCTTC. It is translated as CASCEGSYNEQFF.

In its sample, this clonotype was seen many times. The V call is TRBV12-3 or TRBV12-4, the J call TRBJ1-6; TRBD1 agrees at 8 bases. This CDR3 is 15 amino acids long. The V segment lost 6 bases and the J segment 6 bases; nucleotides outside the gene matches: 7. In DNA, the CDR3 is TGTGCCAGCAGGGAGACAGGGGTCGGTAATTCACCCCTCCACTTT. It codes for CASRETGVGNSPLHF.

Many counts were recorded for this clonotype. The chain uses TRBV12-3 or TRBV12-4 and TRBJ1-2, with a possible D match to TRBD1 (6 bases). Deletions cut 5 bases from V and 4 bases from J, with 14 bases between. The CDR3 length is 14 residues. As DNA, the CDR3 is TGTGCCAGCAGTCCTCAACAGGGTAGCTATGGCTACACCTTC. Translation: CASSPQQGSYGYTF.